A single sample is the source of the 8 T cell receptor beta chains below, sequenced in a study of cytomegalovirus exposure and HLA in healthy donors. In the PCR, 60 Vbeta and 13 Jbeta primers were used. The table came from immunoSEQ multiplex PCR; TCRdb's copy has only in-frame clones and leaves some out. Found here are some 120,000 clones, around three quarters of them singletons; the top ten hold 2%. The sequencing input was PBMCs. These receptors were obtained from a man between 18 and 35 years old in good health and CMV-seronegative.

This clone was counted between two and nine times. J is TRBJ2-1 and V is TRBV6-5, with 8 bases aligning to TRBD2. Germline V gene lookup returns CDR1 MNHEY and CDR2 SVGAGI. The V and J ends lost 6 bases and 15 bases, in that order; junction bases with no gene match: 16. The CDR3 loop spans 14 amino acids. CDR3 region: CASRNRTSLEQAFF. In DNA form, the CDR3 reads TGTGCCAGCAGGAACCGGACTAGCCTGGAGCAAGCGTTCTTC.

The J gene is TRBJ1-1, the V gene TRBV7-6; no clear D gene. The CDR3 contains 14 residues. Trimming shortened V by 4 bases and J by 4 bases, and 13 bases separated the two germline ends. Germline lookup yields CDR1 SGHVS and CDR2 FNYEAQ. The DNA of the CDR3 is TGTGCCAGCAGCTCCCGTGGAGGGTTCACTGAAGCTTTCTTT. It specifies CASSSRGGFTEAFF. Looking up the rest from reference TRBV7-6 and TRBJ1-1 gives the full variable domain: GAGVSQSPRYKVTKRGQDVALRCDPISGHVSLYWYRQALGQGPEFLTYFNYEAQQDKSGLPNDRFSAERPEGSISTLTIQRTEQRDSAMYRCASSSRGGFTEAFFGQGTRLTVV.

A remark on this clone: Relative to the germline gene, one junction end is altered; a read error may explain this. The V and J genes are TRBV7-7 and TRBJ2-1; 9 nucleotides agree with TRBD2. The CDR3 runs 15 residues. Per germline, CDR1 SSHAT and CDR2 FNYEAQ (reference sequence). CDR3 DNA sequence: TGTGCTAGCAGTAAGGCGGGAGGGCCGACGTGCGAGCAGTTCTTC. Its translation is CASSKAGGPTCEQFF.

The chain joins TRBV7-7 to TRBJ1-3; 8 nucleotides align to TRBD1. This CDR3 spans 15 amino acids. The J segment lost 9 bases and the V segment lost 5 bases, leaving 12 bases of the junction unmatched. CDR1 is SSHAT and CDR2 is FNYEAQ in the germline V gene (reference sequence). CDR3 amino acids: CASSPTPGQGGTIYF. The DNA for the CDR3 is TGTGCCAGCAGCCCTACACCAGGACAGGGTGGCACCATATATTTT.

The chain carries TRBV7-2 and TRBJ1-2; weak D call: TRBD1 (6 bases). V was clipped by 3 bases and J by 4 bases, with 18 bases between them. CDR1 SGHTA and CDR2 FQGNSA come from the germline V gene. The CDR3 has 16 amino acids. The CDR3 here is CASSLRAGDRGYGYTF. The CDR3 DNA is TGTGCCAGCAGCTTGCGTGCAGGGGATCGTGGCTATGGCTACACCTTC.

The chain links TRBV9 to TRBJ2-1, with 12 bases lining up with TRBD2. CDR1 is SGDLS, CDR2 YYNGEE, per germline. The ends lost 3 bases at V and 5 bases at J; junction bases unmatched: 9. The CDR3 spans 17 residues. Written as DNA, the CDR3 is TGTGCCAGCAGCGAAAGCCTTCTAGCGGGAGGGAACAATGAGCAGTTCTTC. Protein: CASSESLLAGGNNEQFF.

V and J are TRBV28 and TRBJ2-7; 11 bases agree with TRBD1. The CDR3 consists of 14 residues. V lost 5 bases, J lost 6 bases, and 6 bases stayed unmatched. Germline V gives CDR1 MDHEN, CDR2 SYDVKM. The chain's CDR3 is CASSPDRGRVEQYF. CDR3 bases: TGTGCCAGCAGTCCGGACAGGGGGCGGGTCGAGCAGTACTTC.

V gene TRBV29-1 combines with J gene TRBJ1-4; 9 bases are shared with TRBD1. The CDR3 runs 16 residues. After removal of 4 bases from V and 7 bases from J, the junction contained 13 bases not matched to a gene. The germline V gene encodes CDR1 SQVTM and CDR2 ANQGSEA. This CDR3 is CSVAGGGQGVGEKLFF. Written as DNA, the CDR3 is TGCAGCGTTGCAGGGGGGGGACAGGGTGTCGGTGAAAAACTGTTTTTT.